This T cell receptor beta chain was sequenced in a study of tumor and adjacent non-tumor tissue in lung cancer. This sample's RNA came from whole unsorted tissue. The normal lung tissue was taken more than 3 cm from the tumor edge. Germline loops: CDR1 SGHAT, CDR2 FQNNGV. V was trimmed by 3 bases and J by 5 bases, leaving 8 bases between them. The CDR3 totals 13 residues. TCRbeta libraries were built with three rounds of nested PCR, modified from ARM-PCR. TCRdb passed the multiplex PCR reads through MiXCR, listing each CDR3 protein once. The repertoire has about 100,000 distinct CDR3 sequences, approximately 60% of them found once; the top ten carry roughly 20%.

Sequenced input: distant non-tumor lung tissue. This TCR derives from a man aged 25 to 40 with non-small cell lung cancer. The chain couples TRBV11-2 to TRBJ2-1, with a possible D match to TRBD2 (6 bases). Here the CDR3 reads CASSFRGNNEQFF. Written as DNA, the CDR3 is TGTGCCAGCAGCTTTCGGGGGAACAATGAGCAGTTCTTC.